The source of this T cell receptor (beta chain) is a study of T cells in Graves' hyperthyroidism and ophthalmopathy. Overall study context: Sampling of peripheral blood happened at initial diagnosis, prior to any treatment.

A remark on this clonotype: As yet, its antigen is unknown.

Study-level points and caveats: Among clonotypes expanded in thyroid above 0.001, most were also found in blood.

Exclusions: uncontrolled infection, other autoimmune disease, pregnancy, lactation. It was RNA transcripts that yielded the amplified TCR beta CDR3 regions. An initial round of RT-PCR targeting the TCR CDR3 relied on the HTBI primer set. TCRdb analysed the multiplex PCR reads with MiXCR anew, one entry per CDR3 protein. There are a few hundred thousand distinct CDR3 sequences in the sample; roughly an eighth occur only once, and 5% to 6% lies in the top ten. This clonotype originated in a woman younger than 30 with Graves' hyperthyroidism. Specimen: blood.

CDR3 DNA: TGTGCCAGCAGTGAAGTCAGGGGAGCGGGAGGGCCGCAGACCCAGTACTTC. It is translated as CASSEVRGAGGPQTQYF. This chain connects TRBV6-1 to TRBJ2-5; 10 bases fit TRBD2. Per germline, CDR1 MNHNS and CDR2 SASEGT. Trimming cost V 1 base and J 6 bases; bases outside gene matches: 11. The CDR3 totals 17 residues.